The rows below give T cell receptor beta chains drawn from one sample of a study of blood T cell repertoires in COVID-19. Using immunoSEQ multiplex PCR, the repertoire was profiled, and TCRdb retains in-frame clones only, with some absent. The sample records hundreds of thousands of clones, roughly 84% being singletons. Sequencing was performed on PBMCs or T cells enriched from blood (not recorded which). All receptors derive from a woman in her 30s who had recovered from COVID-19. CDR3s include the opening cysteine and the closing phenylalanine or tryptophan.

v_call cdr3_aa
TRBV5-1 CASSLSLAGVQWDTQYF
TRBV30 CAWSASASFLEPQHF
TRBV30 CASGFGSPLHF
TRBV18 CASSPSRLAGGQETQYF
TRBV5-1 CASSQTGGEVGYTF
TRBV9 CASSVVPSPSTHGYTF
TRBV29-1 CSVMTGLAGGETQYF
TRBV29-1 CSVVKTGGNNEQFF
TRBV6-1 CASSEAAGFTEAFF
TRBV2 CASSPDRGTGANVLTF
TRBV4-1 CASSLGGQGQDEQFF
TRBV11-3 CASSARDSGNTIYF
TRBV27 CASSFTSGYNEQFF
TRBV6-6 CASSPDPQGVHF
TRBV3-1/TRBV3-2 CASSSGTAYSPLHF
TRBV14 CASSLPGGFRTDTQYF
TRBV6-5 CASSYVRQGGSGELFF
TRBV18 CASSRQGVGNTIYF